The clone carrying this T cell receptor beta chain showed up just a few times. Its antigen is as yet unknown. Germline V gene sequence: CDR1 SGHNT, CDR2 YYREEE (reference sequence). V trimming: 3 bases; J trimming: 2 bases; junction bases outside the gene matches: 4. This CDR3 contains 15 residues. The data were obtained in a study of OX40 agonist ivuxolimab in advanced cancers. About the research overall: Patients receiving dose escalation had hepatocellular carcinoma, melanoma, renal cell or head and neck cancer. Whole-study findings and limits: Clones of CD4+ and CD8+ blood T cells grew by week 6 at doses of 0.1 to 3.0 mg/kg. The study found that CD8+ T cells averaged more expanded clones than CD4+.

The cohort excluded patients with autoimmune disease history or systemic immunosuppression. The repertoire was sequenced with immunoSEQ multiplex PCR; TCRdb's copy has only in-frame clones and lacks some. This table has approximately 100,000 clones, approximately 90% appearing once. This clonotype was obtained from an adult with an advanced solid tumor such as melanoma, head and neck, liver or kidney cancer. The sequenced sample was CD4+ or CD8+ T cells sorted from blood, obtained in a trial of the OX40 agonist ivuxolimab. The rearrangement uses TRBV5-4 and TRBJ1-5; TRBD1 aligns across 8 bases. CDR3 in DNA: TGTGCCAGCAGCTGGGGACAGGACGGCAATCAGCCCCAGCATTTT. It is translated as CASSWGQDGNQPQHF.